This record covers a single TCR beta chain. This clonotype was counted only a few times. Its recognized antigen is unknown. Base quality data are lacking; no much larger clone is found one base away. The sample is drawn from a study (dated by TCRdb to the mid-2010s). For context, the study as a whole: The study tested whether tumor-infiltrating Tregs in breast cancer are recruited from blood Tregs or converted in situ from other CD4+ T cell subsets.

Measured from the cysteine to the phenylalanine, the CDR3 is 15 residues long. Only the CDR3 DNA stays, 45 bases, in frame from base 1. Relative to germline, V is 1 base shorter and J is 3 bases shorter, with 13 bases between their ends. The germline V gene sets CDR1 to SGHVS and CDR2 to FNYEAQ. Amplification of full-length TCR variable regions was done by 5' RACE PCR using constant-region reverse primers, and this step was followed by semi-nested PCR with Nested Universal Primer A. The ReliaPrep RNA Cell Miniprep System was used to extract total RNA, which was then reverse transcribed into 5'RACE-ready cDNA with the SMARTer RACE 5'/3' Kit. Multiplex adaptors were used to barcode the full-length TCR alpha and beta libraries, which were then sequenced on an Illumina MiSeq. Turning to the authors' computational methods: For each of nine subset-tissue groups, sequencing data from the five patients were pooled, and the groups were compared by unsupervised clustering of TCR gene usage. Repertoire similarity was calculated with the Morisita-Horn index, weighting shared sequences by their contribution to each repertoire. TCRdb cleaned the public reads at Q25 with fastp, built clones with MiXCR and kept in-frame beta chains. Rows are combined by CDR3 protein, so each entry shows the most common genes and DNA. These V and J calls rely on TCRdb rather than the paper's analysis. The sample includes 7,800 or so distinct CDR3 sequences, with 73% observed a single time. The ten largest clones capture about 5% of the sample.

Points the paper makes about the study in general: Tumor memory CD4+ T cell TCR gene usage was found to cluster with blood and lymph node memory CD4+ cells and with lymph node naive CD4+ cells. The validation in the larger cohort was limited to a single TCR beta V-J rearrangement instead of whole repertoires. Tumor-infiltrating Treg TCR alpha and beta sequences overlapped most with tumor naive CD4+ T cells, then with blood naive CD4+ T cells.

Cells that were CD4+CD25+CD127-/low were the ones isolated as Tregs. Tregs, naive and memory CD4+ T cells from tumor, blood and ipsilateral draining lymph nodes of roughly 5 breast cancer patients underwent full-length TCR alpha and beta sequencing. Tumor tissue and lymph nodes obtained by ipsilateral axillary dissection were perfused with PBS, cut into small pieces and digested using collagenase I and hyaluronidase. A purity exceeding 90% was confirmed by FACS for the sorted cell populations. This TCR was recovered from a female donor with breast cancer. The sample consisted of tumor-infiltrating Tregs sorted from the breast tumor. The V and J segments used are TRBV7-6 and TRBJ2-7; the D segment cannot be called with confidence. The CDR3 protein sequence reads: CASSLVPGQNYEQYF. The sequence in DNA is TGTGCCAGCAGCTTAGTTCCCGGGCAGAACTACGAGCAGTACTTC. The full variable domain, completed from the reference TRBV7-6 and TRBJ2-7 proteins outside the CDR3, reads GAGVSQSPRYKVTKRGQDVALRCDPISGHVSLYWYRQALGQGPEFLTYFNYEAQQDKSGLPNDRFSAERPEGSISTLTIQRTEQRDSAMYRCASSLVPGQNYEQYFGPGTRLTVT.